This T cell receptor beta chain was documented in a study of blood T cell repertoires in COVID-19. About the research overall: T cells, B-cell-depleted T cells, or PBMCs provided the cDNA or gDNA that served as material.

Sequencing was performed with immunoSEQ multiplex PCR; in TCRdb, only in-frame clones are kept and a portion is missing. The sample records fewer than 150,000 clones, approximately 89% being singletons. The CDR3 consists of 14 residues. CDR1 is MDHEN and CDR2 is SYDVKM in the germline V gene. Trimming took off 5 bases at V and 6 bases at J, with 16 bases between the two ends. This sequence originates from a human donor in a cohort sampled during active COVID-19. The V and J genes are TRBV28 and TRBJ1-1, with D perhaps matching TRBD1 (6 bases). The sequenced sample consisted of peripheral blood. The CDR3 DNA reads TGTGCCAGCAGTCTCGAGGGGGTTTGGTCTGAAGCTTTCTTT. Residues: CASSLEGVWSEAFF.